This section outlines one TCR beta chain sequence together with its context. The antigen remains unidentified. It was with 60 Vbeta and 13 Jbeta primers that the PCR ran. TCRdb's copy holds only in-frame clones and misses some; the assay was immunoSEQ multiplex PCR. The data show 100,000 to 150,000 clones, under 85% seen once. The sample comes from a study of cytomegalovirus exposure and HLA in healthy donors. General study findings and limits: One variant, a missense change in DCLRE1C, was linked in a later analysis to TCR beta V- and J-gene trimming. Presence/absence analyses rested on an assumption that sequencing depth was roughly uniform across donors. A later look showed TCR association rates differing by HLA locus, highest for DRB1 and lowest for HLA-C.

The donors were healthy bone marrow donors. The CDR3 length is 13 residues. V was trimmed by 3 bases and J by 3 bases, leaving 8 bases between them. The V gene's germline CDR1 is SGHAT and CDR2 FQNNGV. V gene TRBV11-2 combines with J gene TRBJ1-1; unclear D gene. This TCR was recovered from a woman aged 50 to 65 in good health and CMV-seropositive. The sample comprised PBMCs. CDR3 sequence reads: CASSFLRDTEAFF. The CDR3 DNA follows: TGTGCCAGCAGCTTTTTGCGGGACACTGAAGCTTTCTTT.